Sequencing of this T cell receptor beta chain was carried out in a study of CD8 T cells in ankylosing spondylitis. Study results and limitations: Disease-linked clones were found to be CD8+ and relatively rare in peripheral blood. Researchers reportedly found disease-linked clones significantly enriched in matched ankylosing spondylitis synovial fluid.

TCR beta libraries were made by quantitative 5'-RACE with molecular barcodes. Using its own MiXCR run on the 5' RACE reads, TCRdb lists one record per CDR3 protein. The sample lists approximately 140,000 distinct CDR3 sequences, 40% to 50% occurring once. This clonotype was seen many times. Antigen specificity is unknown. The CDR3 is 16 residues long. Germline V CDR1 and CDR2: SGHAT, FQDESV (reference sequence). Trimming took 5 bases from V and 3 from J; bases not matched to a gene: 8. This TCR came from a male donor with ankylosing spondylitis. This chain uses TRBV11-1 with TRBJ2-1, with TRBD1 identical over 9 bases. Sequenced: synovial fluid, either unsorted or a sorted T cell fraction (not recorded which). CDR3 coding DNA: TGTGCCAGCAGCCTCCTGGGACAGGGATTCTACAATGAGCAGTTCTTC. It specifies CASSLLGQGFYNEQFF.